A selection of T cell receptor beta chains follows, all from one sample in a study of Ad26.COV2.S vaccination and SARS-CoV-2 variants. TCRdb's copy holds only in-frame clones and misses some; the assay was immunoSEQ multiplex PCR. Seen here are fewer than 900,000 clones, about 89% observed once, and the top ten hold about 1.5%. The starting material was peripheral blood, obtained in a trial of Ad26.COV2.S vaccine versus placebo. All receptors come from a person aged 18-65 years who received the Ad26.COV2.S COVID-19 vaccine or a placebo. Each CDR3 is given with its conserved first and last residue. Each record gives: CDR3 DNA, CDR3 protein, V gene, clone size, J gene, D gene. A D gene is named only where the DNA matches it firmly. Size tells how often a clone was seen (once, few, many) or the class of an expanded clone, and some rows leave it out.

TGTGCCAGCAGCCTAACTGACGGGTTCGGGGAGCTGTTTTTT,CASSLTDGFGELFF,TRBV7-3,-,TRBJ2-2,-
TGTGCCAGCAGTCCCAGCGGGGGCAAGGGAGAGACCCAGTACTTC,CASSPSGGKGETQYF,TRBV6-5,-,TRBJ2-5,TRBD2
TGTGCCAGCAGCTTGGTGGCAGGGTATAGCACAGATACGCAGTATTTT,CASSLVAGYSTDTQYF,TRBV5-8,-,TRBJ2-3,-
TGTGCCAGTAGTATGGGGACAGGGGGTAACTATGGCTACACCTTC,CASSMGTGGNYGYTF,TRBV19,few,TRBJ1-2,TRBD1
TGTGCCAGCAGACCAACTAGCGCTGAGACCCAGTACTTC,CASRPTSAETQYF,TRBV7-9,once,TRBJ2-5,TRBD2
TGTGCCAGCAGCCTCGAATCGGGAGGACTCGGGTACACCTTC,CASSLESGGLGYTF,TRBV7-2,-,TRBJ1-2,-
TGTGCCACCAGTGATGGGACAGGGGCCTACGAGCAGTACTTC,CATSDGTGAYEQYF,TRBV24-1,-,TRBJ2-7,TRBD1
TGTGCCAGCAGCATCGGACAGAGCTGGGGCTACACCTTC,CASSIGQSWGYTF,TRBV6-5,-,TRBJ1-2,-
TGTGCCAGCAGCTTAGGCGCCAGCTCCTACAATGAGCAGTTCTTC,CASSLGASSYNEQFF,TRBV7-6,-,TRBJ2-1,-
TGTGCCAGCTCACCAACAGGAGTAAGCACAGATACGCAGTATTTT,CASSPTGVSTDTQYF,TRBV18,-,TRBJ2-3,-
TGTGCCAGCAGCCCCGACAGGGGTTACAATGAGCAGTTCTTC,CASSPDRGYNEQFF,TRBV9,-,TRBJ2-1,TRBD1
TGTGCCACCAGCCCCGGACACTTCTCTGACGAGCAGTACTTC,CATSPGHFSDEQYF,TRBV15,-,TRBJ2-7,-
TGTGCCAGCAGCTTAGCCACAGCATCGGAGACTGAAGCTTTCTTT,CASSLATASETEAFF,TRBV7-8,-,TRBJ1-1,-
TGTGCCAGCAGCTTGGCCACTGGGGGTTACAATGAGCAGTTCTTC,CASSLATGGYNEQFF,TRBV5-6,-,TRBJ2-1,-
TGTGCCACCAACCCGCACAGGGGAGCGGGGGTCGGCAACGGGGAGCTGTTTTTT,CATNPHRGAGVGNGELFF,TRBV10-3,-,TRBJ2-2,-
TGCGCCAGCAGGAGGGGGCGAACTAATGAAAAACTGTTTTTT,CASRRGRTNEKLFF,TRBV4-3,-,TRBJ1-4,TRBD1
TGTGCCAGCAGCTTACCTGGGACAGATACGCAGTATTTT,CASSLPGTDTQYF,TRBV7-2,-,TRBJ2-3,-
TGTGCCAGCAGCTTAGACTCTTACGGTAATGAAAAACTGTTTTTT,CASSLDSYGNEKLFF,TRBV7-8,-,TRBJ1-4,-
TGTGCCACTAGAAAGGGGGCCGGGGGCAATCAGCCCCAGCATTTT,CATRKGAGGNQPQHF,TRBV19,-,TRBJ1-5,TRBD1
TGTGCCAGCAGCTCCCGATCTAGCGCATCCTACAATGAGCAGTTCTTC,CASSSRSSASYNEQFF,TRBV3-1/TRBV3-2,-,TRBJ2-1,-
TGCAGCGTTGTCGCGGGAGGTCCAGATACGCAGTATTTT,CSVVAGGPDTQYF,TRBV29-1,-,TRBJ2-3,TRBD2
TGTGCCAGCAGTTTTAGGGAATCCTACGAGCAGTACTTC,CASSFRESYEQYF,TRBV27,few,TRBJ2-7,-
TGTGCCAGCTCACCTTACGACAGGACCTCCTACGAGCAGTACTTC,CASSPYDRTSYEQYF,TRBV18,-,TRBJ2-7,-
TGTGCCAGCAGCCAAACACTTGGGACTAGATACAATGAGCAGTTCTTC,CASSQTLGTRYNEQFF,TRBV7-9,-,TRBJ2-1,TRBD2
TGTGCCAGCAGGGGACAGGGGTTCGGTGAAGCTTTCTTT,CASRGQGFGEAFF,TRBV2,-,TRBJ1-1,TRBD1
TGTGCCCCGGCTCCCTACAATGAGCAGTTCTTC,CAPAPYNEQFF,TRBV21-1,once,TRBJ2-1,-
TGCGCCAGCAGCCGGGGGACTAGCGGATCCTACGAGCAGTACTTC,CASSRGTSGSYEQYF,TRBV5-1,-,TRBJ2-7,TRBD2
TGTGCCAGTAGCCTGACTAGCGGCGCAGGTACCCAGTACTTC,CASSLTSGAGTQYF,TRBV19,once,TRBJ2-5,TRBD2
TGTGCCAGCAGCTCGGGACCCGCGGGGGGGGCCTACGAGCAGTACTTC,CASSSGPAGGAYEQYF,TRBV7-2,-,TRBJ2-7,TRBD2
TGCGCCAGCAGCTTTTTGACAGGCACGGAAGCTTTCTTT,CASSFLTGTEAFF,TRBV5-1,once,TRBJ1-1,-
TGTGCCAGTAGCTCGCAGTGGTCCGGGCGAGAGACCCAGTACTTC,CASSSQWSGRETQYF,TRBV6-5,-,TRBJ2-5,-
TGTGCCAGCAGCTTAGATGGGACAGGGGTGGGTCAGCCCCAGCATTTT,CASSLDGTGVGQPQHF,TRBV7-2,-,TRBJ1-5,TRBD1
TGTGCCAGCAGCTTAGCGGAGCCTACACGGACCCAGTACTTC,CASSLAEPTRTQYF,TRBV7-2,-,TRBJ2-5,-
TGTGCCAGCAGCTCTCGCCTGGGGCTCTCCTACGAGCAGTACTTC,CASSSRLGLSYEQYF,TRBV9,once,TRBJ2-7,-
TGTGCCAGTAGTATACCCACCGACCAAGAGACCCAGTACTTC,CASSIPTDQETQYF,TRBV19,-,TRBJ2-5,-
TGTGCCAGCAGCCTTGAAGGGCCTGCCTACAATGAGCAGTTCTTC,CASSLEGPAYNEQFF,TRBV3-1/TRBV3-2,-,TRBJ2-1,-
TGCGCCAGCAGCAGGGGGACGGGCAATGAAAAACTGTTTTTT,CASSRGTGNEKLFF,TRBV4-1,-,TRBJ1-4,-